The next 7 T cell receptor beta chains were all read from a single sample in a study of blood T cell repertoires in COVID-19. TCRdb's copy holds only in-frame clones and misses some; the assay was immunoSEQ multiplex PCR. Found here are 300,000 or so clones, about 83% of them singletons; the top ten hold 1.5% to 2%. The sequencing input was peripheral blood. These receptors were taken from a woman between 45 and 65 years old with acute or convalescent COVID-19.

V is TRBV28 and J is TRBJ1-5, with D unresolved. This CDR3 contains 15 residues. V was trimmed by 2 bases and J by 6 bases, leaving 14 bases between them. The germline V gene has CDR1 MDHEN and CDR2 SYDVKM. The CDR3 nucleotides are TGTGCCAGCAGTTTACCGGAGAGGCTGGGTCAGCCCCAGCATTTT. It yields the protein CASSLPERLGQPQHF.

The chain employs TRBV7-8 and TRBJ1-5; 8 positions agree with TRBD1. There are 14 residues in the CDR3. In germline, CDR1 is SGHVS, CDR2 FQNEAQ. V was clipped by 1 base and J by 4 bases; unmatched bases: 0. Here the CDR3 reads CASSLGTGNQPQHF. Here the CDR3 DNA reads TGTGCCAGCAGCTTAGGGACAGGGAATCAGCCCCAGCATTTT.

The rearrangement links TRBV7-3 to TRBJ2-3, with 15 bases lining up with TRBD2. CDR3 length equals 15 residues. V was pared by 5 bases and J by 5 bases, with 2 bases of the junction left unmatched. Germline assignment: CDR1 SGHTA and CDR2 FQGTGA. The CDR3 DNA is TGTGCCAGCAGCCGGACTAGCGGGAGGGGAGATACGCAGTATTTT. This encodes CASSRTSGRGDTQYF.

J is TRBJ2-7 and V is TRBV28; 9 bases are shared with TRBD2. The CDR3 runs 14 residues. Germline V gene sequence: CDR1 MDHEN, CDR2 SYDVKM. J gave up 5 bases and V 4 bases, and 6 bases lay outside the gene matches. The CDR3 bases are TGTGCCAGCAGTTGGGGAGCGGGAGGCAACGAGCAGTACTTC. Its protein is CASSWGAGGNEQYF.

This clone was counted a few times. The rearrangement links TRBV27 to TRBJ2-7; TRBD1 might be the D (6 bases). This CDR3 has 17 amino acids. With 0 bases removed from V and 0 bases from J, the gap between germline ends came to 15 bases. Germline V lookup: CDR1 MNHEY, CDR2 SMNVEV (reference sequence). The CDR3 protein is CASSLSAGAYFSYEQYF. Written as DNA, the CDR3 is TGTGCCAGCAGTTTATCGGCAGGGGCGTATTTCTCCTACGAGCAGTACTTC.

This chain connects TRBV4-1 to TRBJ2-4; 13 bases are a match to TRBD2. This CDR3 has 17 residues. Germline lookup yields CDR1 MGHRA and CDR2 YSYEKL. The V and J ends lost 4 bases and 8 bases, in that order; junction bases with no gene match: 11. CDR3 amino acids: CASSPTGLAGMTYIQYF. The CDR3, as DNA: TGCGCCAGCAGCCCGACGGGACTAGCGGGGATGACGTACATTCAGTACTTC.

This chain connects TRBV5-1 to TRBJ1-1; 7 nucleotides agree with TRBD1. The germline V gene has CDR1 SGHRS and CDR2 YFSETQ. The CDR3 is made up of 16 amino acids. J was trimmed by 3 bases and V by 4 bases; bases with no gene match: 12. The CDR3 DNA reads as TGCGCCAGCAGCCCAATTCAACGGGACAGATACACTGAAGCTTTCTTT. It yields the protein CASSPIQRDRYTEAFF.